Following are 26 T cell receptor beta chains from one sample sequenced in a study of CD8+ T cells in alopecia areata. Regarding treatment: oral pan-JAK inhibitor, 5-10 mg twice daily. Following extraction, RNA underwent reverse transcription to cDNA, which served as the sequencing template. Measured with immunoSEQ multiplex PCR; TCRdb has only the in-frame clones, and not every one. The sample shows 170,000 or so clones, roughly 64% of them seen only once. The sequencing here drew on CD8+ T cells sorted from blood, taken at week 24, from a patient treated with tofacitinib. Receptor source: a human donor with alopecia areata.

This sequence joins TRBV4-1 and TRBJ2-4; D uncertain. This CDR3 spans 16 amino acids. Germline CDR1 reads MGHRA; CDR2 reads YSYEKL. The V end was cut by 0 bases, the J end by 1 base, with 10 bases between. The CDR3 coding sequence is TGCGCCAGCAGCCAAGATGAGATCCGGGCCAAAAACATTCAGTACTTC. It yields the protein CASSQDEIRAKNIQYF.

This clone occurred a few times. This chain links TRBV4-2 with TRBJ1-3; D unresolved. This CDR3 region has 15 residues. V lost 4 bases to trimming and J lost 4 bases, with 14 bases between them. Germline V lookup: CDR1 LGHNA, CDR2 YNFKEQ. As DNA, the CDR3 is TGTGCCAGCAGCCCTACGGCAAGGGAGGGAAACACCATATATTTT. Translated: CASSPTAREGNTIYF.

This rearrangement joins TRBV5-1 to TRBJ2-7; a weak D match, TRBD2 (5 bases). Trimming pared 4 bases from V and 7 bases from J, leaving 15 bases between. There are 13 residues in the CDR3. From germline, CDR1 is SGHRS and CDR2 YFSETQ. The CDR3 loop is CASSASPREEQYF. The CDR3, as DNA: TGCGCCAGCAGCGCCAGCCCTAGGGAGGAGCAGTACTTC.

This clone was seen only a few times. The CDR3, as DNA: TGCAGCGTTGAAGATCTGGATTACAGGGGGCTAGGCTACACCTTC. Translated, it gives CSVEDLDYRGLGYTF. The chain is built from TRBV29-1 and TRBJ1-2, with TRBD1 matching over 9 bases. V lost 0 bases and J lost 8; bases outside the gene matches: 10. Germline V lookup: CDR1 SQVTM, CDR2 ANQGSEA. CDR3 length: 15 amino acids.

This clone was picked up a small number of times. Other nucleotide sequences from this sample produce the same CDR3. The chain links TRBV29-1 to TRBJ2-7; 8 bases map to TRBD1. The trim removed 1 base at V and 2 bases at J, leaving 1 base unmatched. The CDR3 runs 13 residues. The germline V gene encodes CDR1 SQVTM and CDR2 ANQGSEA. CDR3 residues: CSVEGDRPYEQYF. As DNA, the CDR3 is TGCAGCGTTGAAGGGGACAGGCCCTACGAGCAGTACTTC.

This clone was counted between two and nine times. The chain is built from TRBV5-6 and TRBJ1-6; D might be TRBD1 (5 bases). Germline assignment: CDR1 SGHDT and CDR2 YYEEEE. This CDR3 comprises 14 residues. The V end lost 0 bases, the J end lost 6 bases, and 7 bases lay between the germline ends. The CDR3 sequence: CASSLAGGNSPLHF. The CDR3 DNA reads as TGTGCCAGCAGCTTGGCCGGGGGTAATTCACCCCTCCACTTT.

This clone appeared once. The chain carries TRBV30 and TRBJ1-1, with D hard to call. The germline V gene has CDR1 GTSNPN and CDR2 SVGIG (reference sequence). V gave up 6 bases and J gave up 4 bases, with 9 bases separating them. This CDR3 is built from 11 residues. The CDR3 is CACYMPTEAFF. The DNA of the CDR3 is TGTGCCTGTTACATGCCCACTGAAGCTTTCTTT.

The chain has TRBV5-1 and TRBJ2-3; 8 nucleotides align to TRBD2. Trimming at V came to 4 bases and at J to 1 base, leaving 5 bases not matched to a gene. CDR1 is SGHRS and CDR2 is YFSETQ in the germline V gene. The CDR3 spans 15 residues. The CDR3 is CASSDGSGGTDTQYF. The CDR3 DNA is TGCGCCAGCAGCGATGGTAGCGGGGGCACAGATACGCAGTATTTT.

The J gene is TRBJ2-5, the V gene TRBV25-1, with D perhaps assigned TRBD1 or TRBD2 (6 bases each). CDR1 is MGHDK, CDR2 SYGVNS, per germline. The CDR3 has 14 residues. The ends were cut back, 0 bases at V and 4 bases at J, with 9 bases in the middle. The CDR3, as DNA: TGTGCCAGCAGTGAATACAAGGGGGGAGAGACCCAGTACTTC. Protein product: CASSEYKGGETQYF. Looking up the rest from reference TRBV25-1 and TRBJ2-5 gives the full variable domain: EADIYQTPRYLVIGTGKKITLECSQTMGHDKMYWYQQDPGMELHLIHYSYGVNSTEKGDLSSESTVSRIRTEHFPLTLESARPSHTSQYLCASSEYKGGETQYFGPGTRLLVL.

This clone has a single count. This CDR3 is CASSQLGNQPQHF. The CDR3 region has the DNA TGCGCCAGCAGCCAACTAGGGAATCAGCCCCAGCATTTT. The V call is TRBV4-1, the J call TRBJ1-5; D gene uncertain. CDR1 MGHRA and CDR2 YSYEKL come from the germline V gene. The CDR3 runs 13 residues. V dropped 2 bases and J dropped 4 bases, with 6 bases sitting between them.

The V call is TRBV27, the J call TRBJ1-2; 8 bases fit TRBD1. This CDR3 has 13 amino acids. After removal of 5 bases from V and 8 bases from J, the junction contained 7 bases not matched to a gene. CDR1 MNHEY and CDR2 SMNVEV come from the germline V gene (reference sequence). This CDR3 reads CASSLQGARGYTF. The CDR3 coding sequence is TGTGCCAGCAGTCTCCAGGGGGCGAGGGGCTACACCTTC.

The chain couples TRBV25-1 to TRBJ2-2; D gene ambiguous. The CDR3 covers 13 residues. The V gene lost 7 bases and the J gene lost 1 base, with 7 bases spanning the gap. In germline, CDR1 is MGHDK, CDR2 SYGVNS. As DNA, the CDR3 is TGTGCCAGCACCGTAGGGAACACCGGGGAGCTGTTTTTT. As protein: CASTVGNTGELFF.

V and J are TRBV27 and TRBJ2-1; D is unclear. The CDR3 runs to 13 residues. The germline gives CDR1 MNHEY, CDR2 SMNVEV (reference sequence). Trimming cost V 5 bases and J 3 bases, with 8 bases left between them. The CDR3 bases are TGTGCCAGCAGTCTCAGGAGCTACAATGAGCAGTTCTTC. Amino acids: CASSLRSYNEQFF.

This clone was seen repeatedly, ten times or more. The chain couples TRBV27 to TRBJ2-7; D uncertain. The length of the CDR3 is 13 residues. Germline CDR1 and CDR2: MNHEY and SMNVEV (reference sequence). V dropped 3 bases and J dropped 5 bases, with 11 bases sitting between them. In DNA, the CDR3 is TGTGCCAGCAGTTTCGGCCCAAGGAACGAGCAGTACTTC. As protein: CASSFGPRNEQYF.

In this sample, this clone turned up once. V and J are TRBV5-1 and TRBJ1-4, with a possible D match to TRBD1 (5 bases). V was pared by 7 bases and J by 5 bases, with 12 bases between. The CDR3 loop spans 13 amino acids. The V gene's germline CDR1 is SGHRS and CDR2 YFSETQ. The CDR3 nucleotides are TGCGCCAGCCAAGGGACTACGAATGAAAAACTGTTTTTT. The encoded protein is CASQGTTNEKLFF.

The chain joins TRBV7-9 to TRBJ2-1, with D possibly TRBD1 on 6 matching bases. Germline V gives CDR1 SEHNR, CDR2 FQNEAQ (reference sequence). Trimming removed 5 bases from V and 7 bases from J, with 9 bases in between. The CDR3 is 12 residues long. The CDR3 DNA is TGTGCCAGCAGCAACAGGGATAATGAGCAGTTCTTC. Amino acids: CASSNRDNEQFF.

CDR3 coding DNA: TGTGCCAGCAGCCATCCGGGACAGCAAAAACAAGAGACCCAGTACTTC. The encoded protein is CASSHPGQQKQETQYF. The chain employs TRBV7-9 and TRBJ2-5; 7 nucleotides agree with TRBD1. J lost 2 bases, V lost 5 bases, and 11 bases had no gene match. The CDR3 consists of 16 residues. Germline loops: CDR1 SEHNR, CDR2 FQNEAQ (reference sequence).

The CDR3 nucleotides read TGTGCCAGCAGCCACCAAGAGACCCAGTACTTC. It translates to CASSHQETQYF. J is TRBJ2-5 and V is TRBV14; D uncertain. Trimming took off 3 bases at V and 1 base at J, with 0 bases between the two ends. The CDR3 spans 11 residues. CDR1 is SGHDN, CDR2 FVKESK, per germline.

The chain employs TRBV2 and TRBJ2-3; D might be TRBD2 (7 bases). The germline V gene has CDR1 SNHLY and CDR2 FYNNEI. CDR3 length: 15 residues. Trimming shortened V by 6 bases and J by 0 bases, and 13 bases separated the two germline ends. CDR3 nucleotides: TGTGCCAGCAGACCCTGGGGGGGCAGCACAGATACGCAGTATTTT. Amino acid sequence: CASRPWGGSTDTQYF. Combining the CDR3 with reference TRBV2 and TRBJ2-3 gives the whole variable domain EPEVTQTPSHQVTQMGQEVILRCVPISNHLYFYWYRQILGQKVEFLVSFYNNEISEKSEIFDDQFSVERPDGSNFTLKIRSTKLEDSAMYFCASRPWGGSTDTQYFGPGTRLTVL.

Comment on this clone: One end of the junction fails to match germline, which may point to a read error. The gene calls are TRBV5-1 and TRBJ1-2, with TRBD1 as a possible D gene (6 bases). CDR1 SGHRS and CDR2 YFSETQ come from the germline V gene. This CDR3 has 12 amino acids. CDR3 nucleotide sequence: TGCGCCAGCAGCTGGGACATGGAAGAGCTAAACTTC. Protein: CASSWDMEELNF.

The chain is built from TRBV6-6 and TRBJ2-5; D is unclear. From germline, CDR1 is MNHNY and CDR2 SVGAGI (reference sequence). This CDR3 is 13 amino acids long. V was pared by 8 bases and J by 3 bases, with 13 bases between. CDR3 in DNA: TGTGCCAGCTCCCTGAGGTGGGAAGAGACCCAGTACTTC. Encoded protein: CASSLRWEETQYF.

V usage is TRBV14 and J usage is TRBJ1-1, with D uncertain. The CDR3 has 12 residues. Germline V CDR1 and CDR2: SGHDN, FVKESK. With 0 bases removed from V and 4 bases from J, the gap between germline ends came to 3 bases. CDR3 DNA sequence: TGTGCCAGCAGCCAAGATTTCACTGAAGCTTTCTTT. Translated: CASSQDFTEAFF.

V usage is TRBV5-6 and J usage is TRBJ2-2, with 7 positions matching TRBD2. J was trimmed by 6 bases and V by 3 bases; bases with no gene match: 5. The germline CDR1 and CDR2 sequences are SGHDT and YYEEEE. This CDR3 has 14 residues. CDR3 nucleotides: TGTGCCAGCAGCTACGGGACTAACGCCGGGGAGCTGTTTTTT. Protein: CASSYGTNAGELFF.

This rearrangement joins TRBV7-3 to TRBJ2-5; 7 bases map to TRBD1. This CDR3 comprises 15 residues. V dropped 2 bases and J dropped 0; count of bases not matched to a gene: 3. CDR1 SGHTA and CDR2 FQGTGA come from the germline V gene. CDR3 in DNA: TGTGCCAGCAGCTTACTCGGACAGGACCAAGAGACCCAGTACTTC. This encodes CASSLLGQDQETQYF.

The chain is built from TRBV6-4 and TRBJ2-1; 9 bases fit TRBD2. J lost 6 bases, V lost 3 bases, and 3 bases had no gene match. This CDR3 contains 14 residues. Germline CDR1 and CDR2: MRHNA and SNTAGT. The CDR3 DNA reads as TGTGCCAGCAGTGAGGCGGGGGGGCCCAATGAGCAGTTCTTC. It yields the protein CASSEAGGPNEQFF.

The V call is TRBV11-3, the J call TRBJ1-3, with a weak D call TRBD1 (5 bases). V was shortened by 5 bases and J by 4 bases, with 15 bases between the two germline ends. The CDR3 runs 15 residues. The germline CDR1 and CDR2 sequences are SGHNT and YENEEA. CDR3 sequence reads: CASSRGGRSGNTIYF. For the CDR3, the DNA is TGTGCCAGCAGCCGGGGCGGAAGGTCCGGAAACACCATATATTTT.